Below are 32 T cell receptor beta chains sequenced from a single sample in a study of T cells in Graves' hyperthyroidism and ophthalmopathy. Authors of the study amplified TCR beta CDR3 regions from RNA transcripts. TCR CDR3 underwent first-round RT-PCR with the HTBI primer set. TCRdb analysed the multiplex PCR reads with MiXCR anew, one entry per CDR3 protein. The sample comprises approximately 490,000 distinct CDR3 sequences, 22% of which are singletons, and 45% to 50% rests with the top ten. The sequencing input was blood. These TCRs come from a woman in her 70s with Graves' ophthalmopathy.

This clonotype was seen a few times. V gene TRBV10-3 combines with J gene TRBJ1-1, with D possibly matching TRBD1 (5 bases). Per germline, CDR1 ENHRY and CDR2 SYGVKD. CDR3 length: 14 amino acids. Between the trimmed V and J ends, which lost 2 bases and 3 bases, there was a span of 10 bases. The CDR3 here is CAISEKGLYTEAFF. CDR3 DNA: TGTGCCATCAGTGAGAAGGGGTTGTACACTGAAGCTTTCTTT.

The rearrangement links TRBV10-3 to TRBJ2-6, with D unclear. Germline CDR1 and CDR2: ENHRY and SYGVKD. The CDR3 consists of 13 residues. Trimming shortened V by 0 bases and J by 4 bases, and 1 base separated the two germline ends. CDR3 nucleotide sequence: TGTGCCATCAGTGAGTCGGGGGCCAACGTCCTGACTTTC. Protein: CAISESGANVLTF.

This clonotype was seen many times. The rearrangement links TRBV6-1 to TRBJ2-2, with D hard to call. V was shortened by 5 bases and J by 5 bases, with 6 bases between the two germline ends. CDR1 is MNHNS, CDR2 SASEGT, per germline. The CDR3 is 12 residues long. CDR3 loop: CASSIGTGELFF. The CDR3 region has the DNA TGTGCCAGCAGTATAGGAACCGGGGAGCTGTTTTTT.

The table lists this clonotype with a count of one. The chain recombines TRBV28 with TRBJ2-3, with 15 bases matching TRBD2. The V gene's germline CDR1 is MDHEN and CDR2 SYDVKM. Trimming cost V 6 bases and J 0 bases; bases outside gene matches: 7. The CDR3 spans 18 residues. The DNA of the CDR3 is TGTGCCAGCAGGCCGTGGACTAGCGGGAGGGTTAGCACAGATACGCAGTATTTT. Encoded protein: CASRPWTSGRVSTDTQYF.

In this sample, this clonotype turned up a few times. CDR3: CASTEGLGLTGMNTEAFF. The CDR3 DNA is TGCGCCAGCACCGAGGGGTTGGGGTTAACTGGCATGAACACTGAAGCTTTCTTT. The chain is built from TRBV10-2 and TRBJ1-1, with D possibly TRBD1 on 5 matching bases. Germline CDR1 and CDR2: WSHSY and SAAADI. The CDR3 is 18 amino acids. V lost 7 bases and J lost 0, with 24 bases in between.

This clonotype was counted many times. This rearrangement joins TRBV6-1 to TRBJ2-5, with D perhaps TRBD1 (6 bases). The ends were cut back, 5 bases at V and 5 bases at J, with 12 bases in the middle. The CDR3 loop spans 13 amino acids. Germline V gives CDR1 MNHNS, CDR2 SASEGT. CDR3 sequence (DNA): TGTGCCAGCAGTTGGGCCCAGGGGGAGACCCAGTACTTC. Its translation is CASSWAQGETQYF.

The chain is built from TRBV9 and TRBJ2-1, with 11 bases identical to TRBD2. The V segment lost 6 bases and the J segment 10 bases; nucleotides outside the gene matches: 9. The CDR3 has 14 residues. The germline V gene has CDR1 SGDLS and CDR2 YYNGEE. The CDR3 region is CASTPGLAVGEQFF. CDR3 bases: TGTGCCAGCACCCCGGGACTAGCGGTTGGGGAGCAGTTCTTC. The variable domain in full, completed from reference TRBV9 and TRBJ2-1, reads DSGVTQTPKHLITATGQRVTLRCSPRSGDLSVYWYQQSLDQGLQFLIQYYNGEERAKGNILERFSAQQFPDLHSELNLSSLELGDSALYFCASTPGLAVGEQFFGPGTRLTVL.

A remark on this clonotype: The junction departs from germline at one end; a sequencing error may be responsible. The chain links TRBV5-5 to TRBJ1-1; maybe TRBD1 (5 bases). The V gene's germline CDR1 is SGHKS and CDR2 YYEKEE (reference sequence). There are 15 residues in the CDR3. The CDR3 DNA reads as TGTGCCAGCAGCCCACAGACAGTAGTGAACACTGTAGCTTTCTTT. Translated, it gives CASSPQTVVNTVAFF.

At least ten counts were recorded for this clonotype. This sequence joins TRBV2 and TRBJ2-1; 9 bases align to TRBD2. V gave up 0 bases and J gave up 4 bases; unmatched junction bases: 7. CDR3 length equals 17 residues. CDR1 and CDR2 from the germline V gene are SNHLY and FYNNEI. CDR3 in amino acids: CASSEAGGAGGYNEQFF. The CDR3 nucleotides read TGTGCCAGCAGTGAAGCGGGGGGGGCGGGAGGGTACAATGAGCAGTTCTTC. The full variable domain, rest sourced from reference TRBV2 and TRBJ2-1, is EPEVTQTPSHQVTQMGQEVILRCVPISNHLYFYWYRQILGQKVEFLVSFYNNEISEKSEIFDDQFSVERPDGSNFTLKIRSTKLEDSAMYFCASSEAGGAGGYNEQFFGPGTRLTVL.

This clonotype was found a few times. The chain is built from TRBV6-5 and TRBJ2-3; a weak D match, TRBD1 (6 bases). V was cut by 2 bases and J by 4 bases, with 13 bases left in between. The CDR3 length is 15 residues. Germline lookup yields CDR1 MNHEY and CDR2 SVGAGI. The CDR3 nucleotides are TGTGCCAGCAGTTACGGCAGGGGTCGGGCAGATACGCAGTATTTT. Protein sequence: CASSYGRGRADTQYF.

There are many counts of this clonotype. This chain links TRBV11-2 with TRBJ2-5, with D unresolved. The CDR3 length is 13 residues. Per germline, CDR1 SGHAT and CDR2 FQNNGV. The V gene lost 5 bases and the J gene lost 1 base, with 8 bases spanning the gap. Here the CDR3 reads CASSPQIQETQYF. CDR3 sequence (DNA): TGTGCCAGCAGCCCTCAAATCCAAGAGACCCAGTACTTC. The full variable domain, with the rest looked up from reference TRBV11-2 and TRBJ2-5, is EAGVAQSPRYKIIEKRQSVAFWCNPISGHATLYWYQQILGQGPKLLIQFQNNGVVDDSQLPKDRFSAERLKGVDSTLKIQPAKLEDSAVYLCASSPQIQETQYFGPGTRLLVL.

This clonotype was seen repeatedly, ten times or more. The V gene is TRBV6-2 or TRBV6-3, the J gene TRBJ2-3; no reliable D call. V was clipped by 0 bases and J by 6 bases, with 7 bases between them. CDR3 length equals 13 residues. Germline assignment: CDR1 MNHEY and CDR2 SVGEGT. The CDR3 DNA follows: TGTGCCAGCAGTTACTCGAGAAGGGATACGCAGTATTTT. Its translation is CASSYSRRDTQYF.

This clonotype was detected only a few times. The V gene is TRBV20-1, the J gene TRBJ2-7; TRBD2 agrees at 13 bases. Per germline, CDR1 DFQATT and CDR2 SNEGSKA (reference sequence). The junction had 11 bases not matched to a gene; V was cut back by 6 bases and J by 9 bases. The CDR3 is 14 amino acids. The CDR3 DNA follows: TGCAGTGCCAGCCCCCCGACTAGCGGGAGGTTGCAGTACTTC. Protein product: CSASPPTSGRLQYF.

This clonotype was detected only a few times. This chain uses TRBV24-1 with TRBJ2-1; 11 nucleotides agree with TRBD2. V lost 0 bases to trimming and J lost 5 bases; unmatched junction nucleotides: 5. The germline V gene has CDR1 KGHDR and CDR2 SFDVKD. This CDR3 contains 17 residues. CDR3 region: CATSDLRGLAGHNEQFF. DNA of the CDR3: TGTGCCACCAGTGATTTGCGTGGACTAGCGGGCCACAATGAGCAGTTCTTC.

The genes are TRBV11-3 and TRBJ2-1, with 7 bases that match TRBD2. This CDR3 region has 14 residues. V shed 4 bases, J shed 5 bases, and the junction held 5 bases outside the gene matches. Per germline, CDR1 SGHNT and CDR2 YENEEA. For the CDR3, the DNA is TGTGCCAGCAGCTCCCAGCGGGATAACAATGAGCAGTTCTTC. Translating gives CASSSQRDNNEQFF.

The chain uses TRBV28 and TRBJ2-3; D perhaps matches TRBD2 (6 bases). CDR1 and CDR2 from the germline V gene are MDHEN and SYDVKM. V lost 5 bases to trimming and J lost 4 bases, with 16 bases between them. This CDR3 comprises 15 residues. CDR3 sequence reads: CASSRLVPGSDTQYF. The CDR3 nucleotides are TGTGCCAGCAGTCGACTAGTCCCCGGGTCAGATACGCAGTATTTT.

This chain uses TRBV29-1 with TRBJ2-7; D might be TRBD1 (6 bases). The CDR3 is made up of 16 amino acids. Trimming shortened V by 4 bases and J by 2 bases, and 21 bases separated the two germline ends. Germline-derived CDR1 and CDR2 are SQVTM and ANQGSEA. The CDR3 DNA reads TGCAGCGTTGCTCCAGATACCGGGACAATCGCCTACGAGCAGTACTTC. Translating gives CSVAPDTGTIAYEQYF.

There are a few counts of this clonotype. J is TRBJ1-4 and V is TRBV14, with 8 positions matching TRBD1. Trimming cost V 3 bases and J 4 bases; bases outside gene matches: 4. This CDR3 is 15 amino acids long. CDR1 SGHDN and CDR2 FVKESK come from the germline V gene. The CDR3 DNA reads TGTGCCAGCAGCCAGCGGACAGGGTATAATGAAAAACTGTTTTTT. It translates to CASSQRTGYNEKLFF.

This clonotype has a handful of counts. The J gene is TRBJ2-3, the V gene TRBV7-9; D is perhaps TRBD2 (5 bases). Germline V gene sequence: CDR1 SEHNR, CDR2 FQNEAQ (reference sequence). V was pared by 2 bases and J by 1 base, with 13 bases between. The CDR3 has 16 amino acids. The CDR3 nucleotides read TGTGCCAGCAGCTTAACAGCGGCCCCAGGCACAGATACGCAGTATTTT. Translating it yields CASSLTAAPGTDTQYF. Combining the CDR3 with reference TRBV7-9 and TRBJ2-3 gives the whole variable domain DTGVSQNPRHKITKRGQNVTFRCDPISEHNRLYWYRQTLGQGPEFLTYFQNEAQLEKSRLLSDRFSAERPKGSFSTLEIQRTEQGDSAMYLCASSLTAAPGTDTQYFGPGTRLTVL.

This chain connects TRBV27 to TRBJ2-1; D is ambiguous. This CDR3 spans 14 amino acids. V gave up 2 bases and J gave up 5 bases, with 10 bases separating them. Germline loops: CDR1 MNHEY, CDR2 SMNVEV (reference sequence). The CDR3 coding sequence is TGTGCCAGCAGTTTAGCGGCACGGCACAATGAGCAGTTCTTC. Protein: CASSLAARHNEQFF.

This chain uses TRBV4-2 with TRBJ2-1; 10 bases line up with TRBD2. Trimming removed 6 bases from V and 7 bases from J; junction bases left unmatched: 9. The CDR3 extends over 15 amino acids. Germline V CDR1 and CDR2: LGHNA, YNFKEQ. The CDR3 DNA follows: TGTGCCAGCAGGAATCTAGCGGGAGTAATGAATGAGCAGTTCTTC. It codes for CASRNLAGVMNEQFF.

The gene calls are TRBV12-3 or TRBV12-4 and TRBJ2-3; D is uncertain. The CDR3 contains 11 residues. The germline V and J ends were trimmed by 6 bases and 8 bases, with 9 bases remaining between them. This chain's CDR3 is CASSSYTTQYF. The CDR3 DNA reads TGTGCCAGCAGCTCGTATACTACGCAGTATTTT.

The rearrangement uses TRBV10-3 and TRBJ1-2, with 7 bases aligning to TRBD1. V shed 3 bases, J shed 4 bases, and the junction held 5 bases outside the gene matches. CDR1 ENHRY and CDR2 SYGVKD come from the germline V gene. The CDR3 spans 14 residues. CDR3: CAISDRGKSYGYTF. As DNA, the CDR3 is TGTGCCATCAGTGACAGGGGGAAGAGCTATGGCTACACCTTC.

This clonotype was detected a few times. The chain carries TRBV5-8 and TRBJ2-5, with D possibly being TRBD2 (5 bases). CDR3 length: 14 residues. The V end was cut by 0 bases, the J end by 3 bases, with 9 bases between. From germline, CDR1 is SGHTS and CDR2 YDEGEE. CDR3 amino acids: CASSLVRGKETQYF. CDR3 in DNA: TGTGCCAGCAGCTTGGTTCGAGGGAAAGAGACCCAGTACTTC.

This clonotype was found many times. The chain employs TRBV12-3 or TRBV12-4 and TRBJ1-1; D unclear. The CDR3 is 14 residues long. The germline V and J ends were trimmed by 2 bases and 6 bases, with 13 bases remaining between them. The CDR3 DNA sequence: TGTGCCAGCAGTTTATATGTGGGAACCCCTGAAGCTTTCTTT. Its translation: CASSLYVGTPEAFF.

Only a few counts were recorded for this clonotype. The chain employs TRBV7-2 and TRBJ1-6; D is unresolved. Germline loops: CDR1 SGHTA, CDR2 FQGNSA. The CDR3 contains 13 residues. The V and J ends lost 1 base and 10 bases respectively, with 8 bases between them. In nucleotides, the CDR3 is TGTGCCAGCAGCTTAGAAAAGGGATCACCCCTCCACTTT. Amino acids: CASSLEKGSPLHF.

This clonotype was observed a handful of times. V and J are TRBV29-1 and TRBJ1-1; weak D call: TRBD1 (6 bases). This CDR3 has 14 amino acids. CDR1 is SQVTM and CDR2 is ANQGSEA in the germline V gene. The V end lost 5 bases, the J end lost 6 bases, and 19 bases lay between the germline ends. In DNA, the CDR3 is TGCAGCGTTTTTTTTACGGGGGGCGCCCCTGAAGCTTTCTTT. Amino acids: CSVFFTGGAPEAFF. Variable domain in full (rest from reference TRBV29-1 and TRBJ1-1): SAVISQKPSRDICQRGTSLTIQCQVDSQVTMMFWYRQQPGQSLTLIATANQGSEATYESGFVIDKFPISRPNLTFSTLTVSNMSPEDSSIYLCSVFFTGGAPEAFFGQGTRLTVV.

This clonotype was recorded at least ten times. The chain links TRBV6-2 or TRBV6-3 to TRBJ1-5, with 7 bases aligning to TRBD1. The CDR3 sequence is 14 residues long. After removal of 5 bases from V and 5 bases from J, the junction contained 6 bases not matched to a gene. Germline CDR1 reads MNHEY; CDR2 reads SVGEGT. The CDR3 bases are TGTGCCAGCAGTCAGACAGGGCGGTATCAGCCCCAGCATTTT. This gives the protein CASSQTGRYQPQHF.

Comments on this clonotype: The conserved final phenylalanine or tryptophan is absent from the CDR3, which likely points to a read error. The V call is TRBV11-1, the J call TRBJ2-7; unclear D gene. The CDR3 extends over 12 amino acids. Trimming cost V 5 bases and J 9 bases, with 14 bases left between them. The germline V gene has CDR1 SGHAT and CDR2 FQDESV (reference sequence). The CDR3 loop reads CASSHPPLGQYL. The CDR3, as DNA: TGTGCCAGCAGCCACCCGCCGTTGGGGCAGTACCTC.

This clonotype was detected a few times. CDR3 sequence (DNA): TGTGCCAGCTCACCAAAAGCGGGAGCGGGAGAGCAGTACTTC. Translation gives CASSPKAGAGEQYF. The chain is built from TRBV18 and TRBJ2-7; 8 bases align to TRBD2. CDR1 is KGHSH, CDR2 LQKENI, per germline. There are 14 residues in the CDR3. The junction had 7 bases not matched to a gene; V was cut back by 2 bases and J by 7 bases.

CDR3 region: CASSPQGGTDTQYF. CDR3 coding DNA: TGTGCCAGCTCACCACAGGGGGGCACAGATACGCAGTATTTT. This sequence joins TRBV18 and TRBJ2-3; a weak D match, TRBD1 (6 bases). Germline lookup yields CDR1 KGHSH and CDR2 LQKENI. Trimming took off 1 base at V and 1 base at J, with 6 bases between the two ends. CDR3 length: 14 amino acids.

This clonotype was counted a few times. The rearrangement joins TRBV6-2 or TRBV6-3 to TRBJ2-3, with a weak D call TRBD2 (6 bases). The V end lost 0 bases, the J end lost 0 bases, and 7 bases lay between the germline ends. This CDR3 is built from 15 residues. Germline values: CDR1 MNHEY, CDR2 SVGEGT. The CDR3 nucleotides read TGTGCCAGCAGTTACTCGCGGGGTAGCACAGATACGCAGTATTTT. Residues: CASSYSRGSTDTQYF.